The clone carrying this TCR beta chain occurred once. This record comes from a study of T cells in localized non-small cell lung cancer. Sequencing was performed with immunoSEQ multiplex PCR; in TCRdb, only in-frame clones are kept and a portion is missing. The top ten clones hold 4% to 5.5% of a sample with tens of thousands of clones, roughly 80% of them seen once. Here the sequenced sample was PBMCs, taken before any cancer treatment. This sequence originates from a man aged 40-75 years with stage II lung adenocarcinoma.

CDR3 loop: CASSLVVGGGEQYF. The CDR3 nucleotides are TGCGCCAGCAGCTTGGTTGTCGGCGGAGGGGAGCAGTACTTC. The V call is TRBV5-1, the J call TRBJ2-7; maybe TRBD2 (6 bases). From germline, CDR1 is SGHRS and CDR2 YFSETQ. Trimming pared 0 bases from V and 7 bases from J, leaving 14 bases between. This CDR3 spans 14 amino acids. Variable domain in full (rest from reference TRBV5-1 and TRBJ2-7): KAGVTQTPRYLIKTRGQQVTLSCSPISGHRSVSWYQQTPGQGLQFLFEYFSETQRNKGNFPGRFSGRQFSNSRSEMNVSTLELGDSALYLCASSLVVGGGEQYFGPGTRLTVT.